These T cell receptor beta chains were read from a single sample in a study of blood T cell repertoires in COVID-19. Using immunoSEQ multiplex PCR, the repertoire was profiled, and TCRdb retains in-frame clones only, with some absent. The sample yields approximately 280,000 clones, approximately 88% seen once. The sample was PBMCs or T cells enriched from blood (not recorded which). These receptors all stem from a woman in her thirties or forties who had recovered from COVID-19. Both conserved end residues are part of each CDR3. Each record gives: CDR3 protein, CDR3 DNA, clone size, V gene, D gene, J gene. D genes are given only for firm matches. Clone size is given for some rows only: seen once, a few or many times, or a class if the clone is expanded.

CDR3aa: CASSLARGTGANTIYF
CDR3nt: TGTGCCAGCAGCTTAGCAAGAGGGACAGGGGCTAACACCATATATTTT
abundance: NA
v_gene: TRBV7-2
d_gene: TRBD1
j_gene: TRBJ1-3

CDR3aa: CASSVLVTSYEQFF
CDR3nt: TGTGCCAGCAGTGTTCTTGTGACTAGCTACGAGCAGTTCTTC
abundance: NA
v_gene: TRBV2
d_gene: TRBD2
j_gene: TRBJ2-1

CDR3aa: CAWSGQGWYQPQHF
CDR3nt: TGTGCCTGGAGTGGACAGGGGTGGTATCAGCCCCAGCATTTT
abundance: NA
v_gene: TRBV30
d_gene: TRBD1
j_gene: TRBJ1-5

CDR3aa: CASRIRAEETQYF
CDR3nt: TGTGCCAGCAGGATCAGGGCCGAGGAGACCCAGTACTTC
abundance: NA
v_gene: TRBV2
d_gene: NA
j_gene: TRBJ2-5

CDR3aa: CASSLGTSGYNEQFF
CDR3nt: TGTGCCAGCTCACTAGGGACTAGCGGATACAATGAGCAGTTCTTC
abundance: few
v_gene: TRBV18
d_gene: TRBD2
j_gene: TRBJ2-1

CDR3aa: CASGQNTEAFF
CDR3nt: TGTGCCAGCGGACAGAACACTGAAGCTTTCTTT
abundance: NA
v_gene: TRBV11-2
d_gene: NA
j_gene: TRBJ1-1

CDR3aa: CASSQQENTEAFF
CDR3nt: TGTGCCAGCAGCCAACAGGAGAACACTGAAGCTTTCTTT
abundance: once
v_gene: TRBV7-3
d_gene: NA
j_gene: TRBJ1-1

CDR3aa: CASSSDDYTHHPAEQYF
CDR3nt: TGTGCCAGCAGCTCCGACGACTACACCCATCACCCCGCCGAGCAGTACTTC
abundance: NA
v_gene: TRBV13
d_gene: NA
j_gene: TRBJ2-7

CDR3aa: CASSQAGPSYEQYF
CDR3nt: TGTGCCAGCAGCCAAGCAGGGCCCTCCTACGAGCAGTACTTC
abundance: NA
v_gene: TRBV11-2
d_gene: NA
j_gene: TRBJ2-7

CDR3aa: CASSCSGTPQLNEQFF
CDR3nt: TGTGCCAGCAGCTGTAGCGGGACGCCCCAACTCAATGAGCAGTTCTTC
abundance: NA
v_gene: TRBV3-1/TRBV3-2
d_gene: TRBD2
j_gene: TRBJ2-1